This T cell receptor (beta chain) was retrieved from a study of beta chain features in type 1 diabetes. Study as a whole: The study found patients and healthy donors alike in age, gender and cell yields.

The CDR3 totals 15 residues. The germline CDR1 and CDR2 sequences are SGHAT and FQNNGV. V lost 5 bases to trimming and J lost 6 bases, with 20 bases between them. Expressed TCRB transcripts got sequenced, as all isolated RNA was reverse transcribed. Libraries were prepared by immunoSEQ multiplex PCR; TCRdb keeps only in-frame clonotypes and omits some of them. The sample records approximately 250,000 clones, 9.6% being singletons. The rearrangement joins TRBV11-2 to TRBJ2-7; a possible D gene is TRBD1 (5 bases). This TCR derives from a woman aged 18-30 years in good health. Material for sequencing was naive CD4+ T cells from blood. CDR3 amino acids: CASSAWAGLRGEQYF. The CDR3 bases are TGTGCCAGCAGCGCCTGGGCAGGGCTCCGAGGCGAGCAGTACTTC.